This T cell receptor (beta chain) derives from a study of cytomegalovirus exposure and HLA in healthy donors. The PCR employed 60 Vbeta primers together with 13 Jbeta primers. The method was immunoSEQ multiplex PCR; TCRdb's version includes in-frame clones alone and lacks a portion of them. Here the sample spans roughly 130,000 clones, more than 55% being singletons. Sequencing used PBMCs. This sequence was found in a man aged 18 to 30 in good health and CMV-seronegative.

Here the CDR3 DNA reads TGTGCCAGCAGCTGGGGGGGGCAGGGCCTCTATCAGCCCCAGCATTTT. Translation gives CASSWGGQGLYQPQHF. V is TRBV28 and J is TRBJ1-5; TRBD1 might be the D (6 bases). CDR3 length: 16 amino acids. Germline CDR1 and CDR2: MDHEN and SYDVKM. With 6 bases removed from V and 5 bases from J, the gap between germline ends came to 20 bases.